These 15 T cell receptor beta chains originate from one sample sequenced in a study of identical twins (dated by TCRdb to the mid-2010s). Library preparation employed 5' RACE. TCRdb records Illumina HiSeq 2000 as the sequencer. The public reads were run again by TCRdb, first through fastp at Q25 and then through MiXCR, and only productive beta chains were kept. Every distinct CDR3 protein forms one entry, paired with its most common genes and DNA. Recorded for this sample are over 500,000 distinct CDR3 sequences; about 20% of them occurred a single time. Together, the top ten hold 0.91% of the sample. The same sample was also used in a study of T cells expressing NK-cell markers.

The specimen was CD4+ T cells sorted from blood. These receptor sequences come from a woman younger than 30 in good health.

A few counts support this clonotype. The rearrangement links TRBV9 to TRBJ2-3, with 9 bases fitting TRBD2. The V segment lost 2 bases and the J segment 4 bases; nucleotides outside the gene matches: 5. The CDR3 covers 15 residues. In germline, CDR1 is SGDLS, CDR2 YYNGEE. CDR3 loop: CASSVWRGGADTQYF. CDR3 nucleotides: TGTGCCAGCAGCGTTTGGCGGGGGGGTGCAGATACGCAGTATTTT.

This clonotype was seen a handful of times. The V and J genes are TRBV12-3 or TRBV12-4 and TRBJ2-5, with a possible D match to TRBD2 (6 bases). The CDR3 extends over 13 amino acids. V lost 3 bases to trimming and J lost 5 bases, with 10 bases between them. Written as DNA, the CDR3 is TGTGCCAGCAGTTTTTCGGGGGTGGAGACCCAGTACTTC. Translating it yields CASSFSGVETQYF.

This chain uses TRBV6-4 with TRBJ2-1; D remains ambiguous. The germline CDR1 and CDR2 sequences are MRHNA and SNTAGT. The length of the CDR3 is 13 residues. V lost 2 bases and J 7 bases, leaving 9 bases between the germline ends. CDR3 in DNA: TGTGCCAGCAGTGACGGGCTCCCTAATGAGCAGTTCTTC. It specifies CASSDGLPNEQFF.

The V and J genes are TRBV5-1 and TRBJ2-7; 12 nucleotides align to TRBD2. V shed 4 bases and J 2 bases; nucleotides not matched to a gene: 7. Germline V CDR1 and CDR2: SGHRS, YFSETQ. This CDR3 has 16 residues. The CDR3 region is CASSRQTSGSPYEQYF. The CDR3, as DNA: TGCGCCAGCAGCAGACAGACTAGCGGGAGTCCCTACGAGCAGTACTTC.

V is TRBV15 and J is TRBJ2-5, with D possibly matching TRBD2 (6 bases). CDR1 is LNHNV, CDR2 YYDKDF, per germline (reference sequence). With 8 bases removed from V and 5 bases from J, the gap between germline ends came to 18 bases. CDR3 length: 14 residues. CDR3: CATAGQSPVETQYF. The CDR3 DNA is TGTGCCACCGCGGGGCAGTCACCGGTGGAGACCCAGTACTTC. The full variable domain, its missing parts supplied by reference TRBV15 and TRBJ2-5, is DAMVIQNPRYQVTQFGKPVTLSCSQTLNHNVMYWYQQKSSQAPKLLFHYYDKDFNNEADTPDNFQSRRPNTSFCFLDIRSPGLGDTAMYLCATAGQSPVETQYFGPGTRLLVL.

The V call is TRBV20-1, the J call TRBJ2-1; D might be TRBD1 (5 bases). CDR3 size: 11 residues. Trimming removed 6 bases from V and 13 bases from J, with 16 bases in between. The germline V gene encodes CDR1 DFQATT and CDR2 SNEGSKA (reference sequence). CDR3 loop: CSARQFGPQFF. The CDR3 nucleotides read TGCAGTGCAAGACAGTTCGGCCCCCAGTTCTTC.

This rearrangement joins TRBV20-1 to TRBJ1-6; 7 nucleotides align to TRBD1. From germline, CDR1 is DFQATT and CDR2 SNEGSKA (reference sequence). The V segment lost 6 bases and the J segment 10 bases; nucleotides outside the gene matches: 12. The CDR3 runs to 14 residues. The CDR3 DNA sequence: TGCAGTGCCCTAAGTGAGGGGACAGACTCACCCCTCCACTTT. Translating gives CSALSEGTDSPLHF.

The J gene is TRBJ2-2, the V gene TRBV7-7, with D hard to call. Germline V CDR1 and CDR2: SSHAT, FNYEAQ (reference sequence). The CDR3 contains 15 residues. The V and J ends lost 1 base and 5 bases respectively, with 11 bases between them. In nucleotides, the CDR3 is TGTGCCAGCAGCTTAGGGGCCTGGAGTACCGGGGAGCTGTTTTTT. This codes for CASSLGAWSTGELFF.

A few counts support this clonotype. The chain links TRBV12-3 or TRBV12-4 to TRBJ2-3, with 11 bases fitting TRBD2. The CDR3 is made up of 16 amino acids. J was trimmed by 0 bases and V by 6 bases; bases with no gene match: 5. The CDR3 sequence: CASSRRTSGSTDTQYF. The CDR3, as DNA: TGTGCCAGCAGCCGAAGGACTAGCGGGAGCACAGATACGCAGTATTTT.

This clonotype was seen a few times. This rearrangement joins TRBV29-1 to TRBJ2-1; 11 nucleotides align to TRBD2. After removal of 5 bases from V and 7 bases from J, the junction contained 1 base not matched to a gene. Germline CDR1 reads SQVTM; CDR2 reads ANQGSEA. This CDR3 has 12 residues. DNA of the CDR3: TGCAGCGTTCGACTAGCGGGGAATGAGCAGTTCTTC. This encodes CSVRLAGNEQFF.

The J gene is TRBJ2-5, the V gene TRBV7-9; no clear D. This CDR3 region has 15 residues. V was cut by 1 base and J by 2 bases, with 11 bases left in between. Germline CDR1 SEHNR, CDR2 FQNEAQ (reference sequence). This CDR3 is CASSLEGLGQETQYF. In DNA, the CDR3 is TGTGCCAGCAGCTTAGAGGGTTTGGGGCAAGAGACCCAGTACTTC.

V and J are TRBV5-1 and TRBJ2-7; no clear D. The V gene's germline CDR1 is SGHRS and CDR2 YFSETQ. The CDR3 runs 14 residues. V dropped 1 base and J dropped 1 base, with 9 bases sitting between them. In DNA form, the CDR3 reads TGCGCCAGCAGCTTGAGCTCTCATTCCTACGAGCAGTACTTC. Translating gives CASSLSSHSYEQYF. Full variable domain (remainder filled in from reference TRBV5-1 and TRBJ2-7): KAGVTQTPRYLIKTRGQQVTLSCSPISGHRSVSWYQQTPGQGLQFLFEYFSETQRNKGNFPGRFSGRQFSNSRSEMNVSTLELGDSALYLCASSLSSHSYEQYFGPGTRLTVT.

This sequence joins TRBV20-1 and TRBJ2-1; 7 positions match TRBD2. This CDR3 is 16 amino acids long. V was clipped by 5 bases and J by 4 bases; unmatched bases: 14. The germline CDR1 and CDR2 sequences are DFQATT and SNEGSKA (reference sequence). The CDR3 reads CSAPLPAGRHYNEQFF. The CDR3 DNA sequence: TGCAGTGCTCCCCTGCCAGCGGGGAGACATTACAATGAGCAGTTCTTC.

The V and J genes are TRBV12-3 or TRBV12-4 and TRBJ2-7; D may be TRBD2 (5 bases). The CDR3 is 13 amino acids. Trimming cost V 5 bases and J 3 bases, with 11 bases left between them. CDR3 in amino acids: CASSKEVVYEQYF. Written as DNA, the CDR3 is TGTGCCAGCAGTAAGGAGGTCGTCTACGAGCAGTACTTC.

Written as DNA, the CDR3 is TGTGCCATCAGTGGATCTGTGGGCGGGGAGCTGTTTTTT. Translating gives CAISGSVGGELFF. This chain joins TRBV10-3 and TRBJ2-2, with D hard to call. The CDR3 is 13 amino acids. Trimming removed 4 bases from V and 7 bases from J, with 10 bases in between. Looked up from germline, CDR1 is ENHRY and CDR2 is SYGVKD.